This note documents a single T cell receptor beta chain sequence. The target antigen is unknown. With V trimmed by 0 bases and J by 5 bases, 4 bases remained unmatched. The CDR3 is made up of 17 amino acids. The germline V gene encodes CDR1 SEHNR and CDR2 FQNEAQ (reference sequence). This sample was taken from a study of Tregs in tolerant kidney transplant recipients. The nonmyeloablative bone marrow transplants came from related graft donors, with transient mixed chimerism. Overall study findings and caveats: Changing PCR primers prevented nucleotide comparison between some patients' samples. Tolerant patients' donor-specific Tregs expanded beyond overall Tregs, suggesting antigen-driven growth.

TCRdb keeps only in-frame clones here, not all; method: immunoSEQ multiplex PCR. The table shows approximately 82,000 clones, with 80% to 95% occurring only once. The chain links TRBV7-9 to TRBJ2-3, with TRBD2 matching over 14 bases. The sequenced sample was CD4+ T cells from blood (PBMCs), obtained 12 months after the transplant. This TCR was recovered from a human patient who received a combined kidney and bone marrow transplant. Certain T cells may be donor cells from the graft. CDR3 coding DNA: TGTGCCAGCAGCTTAGCCGGGACTAGCGGGAGTAGAGATACGCAGTATTTT. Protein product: CASSLAGTSGSRDTQYF.